This is a list of T cell receptor beta chains from one sample in a study of cytomegalovirus exposure and HLA in healthy donors. Clones were sequenced by immunoSEQ multiplex PCR, and TCRdb holds only the in-frame ones, with some missing. This table holds 250,000 to 350,000 clones, 80% found once. Sequenced material: PBMCs. The receptors shown here come from a girl aged 2 to 10 in good health and CMV-seronegative. The CDR3 runs from the conserved cysteine through the conserved F or W. Each record gives: CDR3 length, D gene, J gene, V gene, clone size, CDR3 DNA, CDR3 protein. The D gene is left open where the match is weak. Size is omitted from some rows. Given values are once, few, many or a class for expanded clones.

17	.	TRBJ1-2	TRBV6-1	few	TGTGCCAGCAGTGAATCCATATCAGGCAGGGTTGGGAATGGCTACACCTTC	CASSESISGRVGNGYTF
16	.	TRBJ2-1	TRBV9	.	TGTGCCAGCAGCGTGGGTTGGGGACTCACATACAATGAGCAGTTCTTC	CASSVGWGLTYNEQFF
15	.	TRBJ2-3	TRBV4-1	.	TGCGCCAGCAGCCAAGTAGTCTTACGCACAGATACGCAGTATTTT	CASSQVVLRTDTQYF
16	TRBD2	TRBJ2-5	TRBV30	.	TGTGCCTGGAGTGTCCCGTGGCTAGCGGGGGGAGGGGCCCAGTACTTC	CAWSVPWLAGGGAQYF
16	TRBD1	TRBJ1-1	TRBV19	.	TGTGCCAGTAGTATCCGGGGACAGCGGACTCTCACTGAAGCTTTCTTT	CASSIRGQRTLTEAFF
12	.	TRBJ1-1	TRBV6-1	once	TGTGCCAGCAGTGGGAGTGCCGATTCTGCTTTCTTT	CASSGSADSAFF
14	.	TRBJ1-1	TRBV2	.	TGTGCCAGCAGCCAGACAGGACTGAACACTGAAGCTTTCTTT	CASSQTGLNTEAFF
17	.	TRBJ1-4	TRBV7-9	.	TGTGCCAGCAGCCCGGGAACCTGGGTAGCAACTAATGAAAAACTGTTTTTT	CASSPGTWVATNEKLFF
17	TRBD2	TRBJ2-2	TRBV11-2	.	TGTGCCAGCAGCCCCCTGTGGGGCGGGGGGACTTTGGGGGAGCTGTTTTTT	CASSPLWGGGTLGELFF
14	TRBD1	TRBJ2-7	TRBV5-1	.	TGCGCCAGCAGCTCGGGGACAGGGGACTACGAGCAGTACTTC	CASSSGTGDYEQYF
14	TRBD2	TRBJ2-7	TRBV11-2	.	TGTGCCAGCAGCCTGGGACTAGCGGTCTACGAGCAGTACTTC	CASSLGLAVYEQYF
13	.	TRBJ1-2	TRBV28	.	TGTGCCAGCACTTCCGGGGGGCTTGGAGGCTACACCTTC	CASTSGGLGGYTF
19	TRBD1	TRBJ2-6	TRBV18	once	TGTGCCAGCTCACTCCTTGCTGCAGGGGGATCCTCTGGGGCCAACGTCCTGACTTTC	CASSLLAAGGSSGANVLTF
14	.	TRBJ2-7	TRBV7-3	.	TGTGCCAGCAGCTTAAAGGCCGAGGGAAACGAGCAGTACTTC	CASSLKAEGNEQYF
15	TRBD2	TRBJ2-5	TRBV28	.	TGTGCCAGCAGTCGCGGACTAGTTGGATCAGAGACCCAGTACTTC	CASSRGLVGSETQYF
14	TRBD2	TRBJ2-7	TRBV7-2	.	TGTGCCAGCAGCTGGTCTAGCGGGAGTTGGGAGCAGTACTTC	CASSWSSGSWEQYF
14	TRBD1	TRBJ1-2	TRBV5-8	.	TGTGCCAGCAGCCCCGGGACAGGGATTTATGGCTACACCTTC	CASSPGTGIYGYTF
16	.	TRBJ1-3	TRBV28	once	TGTGCCAGCAGTTTATCCCGGCGCGGGCCTGGAAACACCATATATTTT	CASSLSRRGPGNTIYF
15	TRBD2	TRBJ2-7	TRBV6-5	.	TGTGCCAGCAGCCGGGGGGGCCCCCCATCCAACGAGCAGTACTTC	CASSRGGPPSNEQYF
12	.	TRBJ2-7	TRBV28	.	TGTGCCCGGGGGACAGACAGCTACGAGCAGTACTTC	CARGTDSYEQYF
15	TRBD1	TRBJ2-7	TRBV11-2	.	TGTGCCAGCAGCTTCCGGGACAGGGTAGCATACGAGCAGTACTTC	CASSFRDRVAYEQYF
15	TRBD2	TRBJ2-1	TRBV5-1	.	TGCGCCAGCAGCCAGCAGTCTAGCGGGGCCAATGAGCAGTTCTTC	CASSQQSSGANEQFF
14	TRBD1	TRBJ2-7	TRBV28	.	TGTGCCAGCAGTGGGACAGGGGGGCTGTACGAGCAGTACTTC	CASSGTGGLYEQYF
16	.	TRBJ1-2	TRBV29-1	.	TGCAGCGCTTTATCCCCTACAGGGATTTACAAGTGGGGCTACACCTTC	CSALSPTGIYKWGYTF
13	.	TRBJ2-7	TRBV28	.	TGTGCCAGCAGCCGCAAGGGGGCCTACGAGCAGTACTTC	CASSRKGAYEQYF
14	.	TRBJ2-7	TRBV28	.	TGTGCCAGCAGTTTGTCAGGTTTAAGCTACGAGCAGTACTTC	CASSLSGLSYEQYF
15	.	TRBJ2-2	TRBV7-6	.	TGTGCCAGCAGCTTTAGGAACAGGGAGGGCGGGGAGCTGTTTTTT	CASSFRNREGGELFF
16	TRBD1	TRBJ1-1	TRBV28	few	TGTGCCAGCAGTGAAATTACCGGGACAGGGACCACTGAAGCTTTCTTT	CASSEITGTGTTEAFF
17	.	TRBJ2-2	TRBV7-9	.	TGTGCCAGCAGCTCCGTCCCTGGACAGCTGAACACCGGGGAGCTGTTTTTT	CASSSVPGQLNTGELFF
13	.	TRBJ2-7	TRBV9	.	TGTGCCAGCAGCGTAGGAGCCTCCTACGAGCAGTACTTC	CASSVGASYEQYF
16	.	TRBJ2-7	TRBV27	.	TGTGCCAGCAGCCTAACCCGGGGTATTCTACAGTACGAGCAGTACTTC	CASSLTRGILQYEQYF
13	TRBD1	TRBJ1-5	TRBV2	.	TGTGCCAGCAATGATAACAGGGGATGGGCCCAGCATTTT	CASNDNRGWAQHF
16	TRBD2	TRBJ2-7	TRBV27	.	TGTGCCAGCAGTCGCGGGGGGGGCAAGGCCTCCTACGAGCAGTACTTC	CASSRGGGKASYEQYF
18	TRBD2	TRBJ2-1	TRBV5-1	.	TGCGCCAGCAGCGGGGGGGCCGGGCGGGGGGACTCCTACAATGAGCAGTTCTTC	CASSGGAGRGDSYNEQFF
11	.	TRBJ1-1	TRBV11-2	.	TGTGCCAGCAGCTTAACTACTGAAGCTTTCTTT	CASSLTTEAFF